This TCR beta chain was identified in a study of T cells after yellow fever vaccination. Study-level points and caveats: The booster response re-showed most primary clones: around 95% CD4, around 90% CD8.

Remarks on this clonotype: Its specificity is not known.

TCRdb passed the 5' RACE reads through MiXCR, listing each CDR3 protein once. The top ten clones hold less than 3.5% of a sample with over 250,000 distinct CDR3 sequences, about 5% of them seen once. Germline values: CDR1 SGHTA, CDR2 FQGNSA. The CDR3 is made up of 16 amino acids. V was clipped by 2 bases and J by 5 bases; unmatched bases: 10. The chain has TRBV7-2 and TRBJ2-5; 8 nucleotides match TRBD2. The origin of this receptor is a man aged 18 to 29 who received the YFV17D yellow fever vaccine. The sequences come from CD4+ T cells sorted from PBMCs, collected on the day of the yellow fever booster vaccination. The CDR3 here is CASSLNGGAVWETQYF. The CDR3, as DNA: TGTGCCAGCAGCTTAAACGGGGGGGCGGTCTGGGAGACCCAGTACTTC.